The 3 T cell receptor beta chains below come from one sample, sequenced in a study of cytomegalovirus exposure and HLA in healthy donors (dated by TCRdb to about 2017). Library construction relied on the immunoSEQ multiplex PCR assay. For the multiplex PCR, a mixture combining 60 forward primers for TCR Vbeta segments and 13 reverse primers for TCR Jbeta segments was used. The immuneACCESS repertoire file appears here via TCRdb, limited to in-frame rearrangements. These files lack a portion of the clones; in checked studies, under half of the deficit traces to unresolved V genes, and the cause of the others is not known. The sample table lists more than 100,000 clones, approximately 80% of them with a count of one. About 3.7% of the sample is in the top ten clones. Material for sequencing was PBMCs. The receptor set was obtained from a human donor in good health.

This rearrangement joins TRBV7-9 to TRBJ1-4; 11 positions agree with TRBD1. The junction had 2 bases not matched to a gene; V was cut back by 5 bases and J by 3 bases. This CDR3 is 15 amino acids long. Germline loops: CDR1 SEHNR, CDR2 FQNEAQ (reference sequence). For the CDR3, the DNA is TGTGCCAGCAGCGCGGGACAGGGGGCTAATGAAAAACTGTTTTTT. Translated, it gives CASSAGQGANEKLFF.

V usage is TRBV6-6 and J usage is TRBJ2-1; weak D call: TRBD2 (6 bases). Between the trimmed V and J ends, which lost 6 bases and 4 bases, there was a span of 16 bases. The CDR3 sequence is 15 residues long. The V gene's germline CDR1 is MNHNY and CDR2 SVGAGI (reference sequence). The CDR3: CASRSTSALYNEQFF. The DNA for the CDR3 is TGTGCCAGCAGGTCGACTAGTGCCTTGTACAATGAGCAGTTCTTC.

V is TRBV2 and J is TRBJ1-1; perhaps TRBD1 as D (5 bases). V was pared by 7 bases and J by 0 bases, with 12 bases between. The CDR3 has 14 residues. Germline V gives CDR1 SNHLY, CDR2 FYNNEI. CDR3 coding DNA: TGTGCCAGCATCCGACAGATCATGAACACTGAAGCTTTCTTT. This translates into CASIRQIMNTEAFF.